Each of the 7 T cell receptor beta chains below was sequenced from the same sample in a study of CD8+ T cells in alopecia areata. Extraction of RNA preceded its reverse transcription into cDNA, which served as the sequencing template. Using immunoSEQ multiplex PCR, the repertoire was profiled, and TCRdb retains in-frame clones only, with some absent. Of about 150,000 clones in the sample, roughly 48% were seen once. Source material: CD4+ T cells sorted from blood. Receptor source: a human donor with alopecia areata.

This clone turned up a few times. This chain connects TRBV20-1 to TRBJ1-2, with D perhaps matching TRBD1 (5 bases). Germline CDR1 is DFQATT and CDR2 is SNEGSKA (reference sequence). The CDR3 spans 10 residues. V was pared by 3 bases and J by 8 bases, with 7 bases between. The CDR3 is CSASEGGYTF. CDR3 bases: TGCAGTGCTAGTGAGGGGGGCTACACCTTC.

The chain couples TRBV7-9 to TRBJ1-3; D is undetermined. V lost 1 base and J lost 5, with 3 bases in between. This CDR3 is 12 amino acids long. Germline CDR1 SEHNR, CDR2 FQNEAQ (reference sequence). The CDR3 spells CASSLDRNTIYF. Here the CDR3 DNA reads TGTGCCAGCAGCTTAGACCGAAACACCATATATTTT.

The CDR3 loop reads CASSSTSGRASEQYF. CDR3 DNA sequence: TGTGCCAGCAGCTCGACTAGCGGGAGGGCCTCCGAGCAGTACTTC. The chain couples TRBV7-2 to TRBJ2-7; TRBD2 agrees at 14 bases. The CDR3 covers 15 residues. Losses at the gene ends were 4 bases for V and 6 bases for J; bases not matched to a gene: 5. The germline CDR1 and CDR2 sequences are SGHTA and FQGNSA.

The chain links TRBV7-3 to TRBJ2-4; 9 positions agree with TRBD1. V lost 5 bases to trimming and J lost 9 bases; unmatched junction nucleotides: 5. The CDR3 totals 13 residues. The germline gives CDR1 SGHTA, CDR2 FQGTGA. The CDR3 bases are TGTGCCAGCAGCCGGGACAGGGAGGCCATTCAGTACTTC. Translated: CASSRDREAIQYF. The complete variable domain, with remaining parts taken from reference TRBV7-3 and TRBJ2-4, reads GAGVSQTPSNKVTEKGKYVELRCDPISGHTALYWYRQSLGQGPEFLIYFQGTGAADDSGLPNDRFFAVRPEGSVSTLKIQRTERGDSAVYLCASSRDREAIQYFGAGTRLSVL.

This clone turned up a few times. The CDR3 nucleotides are TGCAGCTGCGGGGAGGGCCGAAATGAGCAGTTCTTC. This encodes CSCGEGRNEQFF. V gene TRBV29-1 combines with J gene TRBJ2-1; 7 nucleotides match TRBD2. The germline CDR1 and CDR2 sequences are SQVTM and ANQGSEA. The trim removed 8 bases at V and 7 bases at J, leaving 8 bases unmatched. There are 12 residues in the CDR3.

This chain connects TRBV28 to TRBJ2-7, with a tentative D call TRBD1 (6 bases). V was clipped by 2 bases and J by 3 bases, with 11 bases between them. This CDR3 comprises 14 residues. Germline CDR1 reads MDHEN; CDR2 reads SYDVKM. The chain's CDR3 is CASSLGDKHYEQYF. CDR3 DNA: TGTGCCAGCAGTTTAGGGGACAAACACTACGAGCAGTACTTC.

The rearrangement uses TRBV27 and TRBJ2-3; D ambiguous. The CDR3 covers 13 residues. The germline V gene encodes CDR1 MNHEY and CDR2 SMNVEV (reference sequence). Deletions cut 5 bases from V and 2 bases from J, with 8 bases between. The CDR3 nucleotides read TGTGCCAGCAGTCCCCCCGTCACAGATACGCAGTATTTT. It specifies CASSPPVTDTQYF.